This T cell receptor (beta chain) derives from a study of blood T cell repertoires in COVID-19. Per germline, CDR1 SGHRS and CDR2 YFSETQ. Trimming removed 2 bases at V and 1 base at J, with 9 bases between. This CDR3 is 14 amino acids long. Repertoires were generated with immunoSEQ multiplex PCR, while TCRdb's copy carries only in-frame clones and drops some. The sample holds approximately 200,000 clones, 85% seen once. The sequence was obtained from a man aged 40-49 years who had recovered from COVID-19. The sample was PBMCs or T cells enriched from blood (not recorded which). The chain links TRBV5-1 to TRBJ2-5; no definite D call. The CDR3 sequence is CASSFDDFQETQYF. In nucleotides, the CDR3 is TGCGCCAGCAGCTTCGATGACTTCCAAGAGACCCAGTACTTC. Full variable domain (missing parts from reference TRBV5-1 and TRBJ2-5): KAGVTQTPRYLIKTRGQQVTLSCSPISGHRSVSWYQQTPGQGLQFLFEYFSETQRNKGNFPGRFSGRQFSNSRSEMNVSTLELGDSALYLCASSFDDFQETQYFGPGTRLLVL.